The 27 T cell receptor beta chains reported below all come from one sample, sequenced in a study of a mutant IDH1 vaccine in newly diagnosed glioma. Described time point: week 11, during vaccination. In every dose of vaccine, 300 ug of mutant IDH1 20-mer peptide was given alongside topical imiquimod. Their recognized antigens are unknown. TCRdb's table, derived via immunoSEQ multiplex PCR, lists solely in-frame clones and lacks some. The sample records about 60,000 clones, about 81% being singletons. Sequencing was performed on PBMCs, taken from a glioma patient whose treatment included an IDH1 peptide vaccine. These TCRs come from a woman between 45 and 60 years old with glioma.

J is TRBJ2-5 and V is TRBV5-1; D is possibly TRBD1 (6 bases). V lost 0 bases, J lost 4 bases, and 13 bases lay in between. CDR1 and CDR2 (germline): SGHRS, YFSETQ. The CDR3 runs 15 residues. The CDR3 DNA follows: TGCGCCAGCAGCTTGGGGACAGTCGGCGGAGAGACCCAGTACTTC. This sequence encodes CASSLGTVGGETQYF.

The rearrangement links TRBV30 to TRBJ2-5, with a possible D match to TRBD2 (7 bases). V lost 2 bases and J lost 6, with 22 bases in between. Germline loops: CDR1 GTSNPN, CDR2 SVGIG (reference sequence). The CDR3 contains 16 residues. CDR3 nucleotide sequence: TGTGCCTGGAGTATAGGGACAACCGACGGGGGGAAGACCCAGTACTTC. This gives the protein CAWSIGTTDGGKTQYF.

This clone was counted a few times. V and J are TRBV27 and TRBJ2-2; weak D call: TRBD2 (6 bases). The V gene's germline CDR1 is MNHEY and CDR2 SMNVEV (reference sequence). This CDR3 comprises 15 residues. V gave up 6 bases and J gave up 3 bases, with 14 bases separating them. CDR3 in DNA: TGTGCCAGCAGCCCCGGGGGTGGCGACACCGGGGAGCTGTTTTTT. It codes for CASSPGGGDTGELFF.

This chain joins TRBV10-3 and TRBJ2-2; 13 bases agree with TRBD2. CDR3 size: 16 residues. Germline lookup yields CDR1 ENHRY and CDR2 SYGVKD. Trimming took 8 bases from V and 1 from J; bases not matched to a gene: 4. Written as DNA, the CDR3 is TGTGCCATCCGGGGACTAGCGGGACAGAACACCGGGGAGCTGTTTTTT. Translation: CAIRGLAGQNTGELFF.

The V call is TRBV7-2, the J call TRBJ2-5; TRBD2 aligns across 8 bases. Trimming at V came to 5 bases and at J to 5 bases, leaving 4 bases not matched to a gene. Per the germline V gene, CDR1 is SGHTA and CDR2 is FQGNSA. This CDR3 has 13 residues. The CDR3 here is CASSQAGGETQYF. The CDR3 region has the DNA TGTGCCAGCAGCCAGGCGGGGGGCGAGACCCAGTACTTC.

The V and J genes are TRBV25-1 and TRBJ2-1, with 7 bases fitting TRBD1. The germline CDR1 and CDR2 sequences are MGHDK and SYGVNS. Unmatched junction bases numbered 11, after V lost 7 bases and J lost 5 bases. The CDR3 extends over 15 amino acids. The CDR3 nucleotides are TGTGCCAGCACCGAGGGGGCGGTATACCACAATGAGCAGTTCTTC. Its translation: CASTEGAVYHNEQFF.

This chain joins TRBV7-2 and TRBJ2-1; 8 bases agree with TRBD2. The V gene's germline CDR1 is SGHTA and CDR2 FQGNSA. J lost 7 bases, V lost 5 bases, and 13 bases had no gene match. This CDR3 comprises 16 residues. CDR3 residues: CASSQAKRAGVNEQFF. The CDR3 DNA follows: TGTGCCAGCAGCCAGGCGAAGAGAGCGGGGGTAAATGAGCAGTTCTTC. The full variable domain, completed using reference TRBV7-2 and TRBJ2-1, is GAGVSQSPSNKVTEKGKDVELRCDPISGHTALYWYRQSLGQGLEFLIYFQGNSAPDKSGLPSDRFSAERTGGSVSTLTIQRTQQEDSAVYLCASSQAKRAGVNEQFFGPGTRLTVL.

This clone was recorded only once. DNA of the CDR3: TGTGCCAGCAGTGGCGGACAGCGGTACAATGAGCAGTTCTTC. Protein sequence: CASSGGQRYNEQFF. The chain has TRBV6-1 and TRBJ2-1; D may be TRBD1 (6 bases). CDR1 is MNHNS and CDR2 is SASEGT in the germline V gene. V was shortened by 4 bases and J by 4 bases, with 11 bases between the two germline ends. This CDR3 comprises 14 residues.

The chain links TRBV5-4 to TRBJ2-3; D remains ambiguous. Germline CDR1 SGHNT, CDR2 YYREEE (reference sequence). Trimming left V 4 bases short and J 0 bases short, with 12 bases between. The CDR3 has 15 residues. CDR3 amino acids: CASSPNRASTDTQYF. CDR3 nucleotide sequence: TGTGCCAGCAGCCCTAATCGGGCTAGCACAGATACGCAGTATTTT.

As concerns this clone: This sample also contains other DNA sequences that code for the same CDR3. The chain has TRBV9 and TRBJ1-6; D remains unclear. Trimming left V 0 bases short and J 6 bases short, with 7 bases between. The CDR3 loop spans 14 amino acids. CDR1 and CDR2 (germline): SGDLS, YYNGEE. DNA for the CDR3: TGTGCCAGCAGCGTAGGAGGCGTTAATTCACCCCTCCACTTT. Its protein product is CASSVGGVNSPLHF.

The gene calls are TRBV19 and TRBJ2-7, with D possibly TRBD1 on 7 matching bases. CDR3 length: 14 residues. The V gene's germline CDR1 is LNHDA and CDR2 SQIVND (reference sequence). V was cut by 3 bases and J by 6 bases, with 15 bases left in between. In DNA, the CDR3 is TGTGCCAGTAGTATTGGGCAGGGGGGCGGCGAGCAGTACTTC. This gives the protein CASSIGQGGGEQYF.

As DNA, the CDR3 is TGTGCCACCGCAGGGGAAACCTACGAGCAGTACTTC. Amino acids: CATAGETYEQYF. The chain joins TRBV15 to TRBJ2-7, with a possible D match to TRBD1 (6 bases). Germline CDR1 is LNHNV and CDR2 is YYDKDF (reference sequence). Trimming took off 8 bases at V and 2 bases at J, with 10 bases between the two ends. The CDR3 contains 12 residues.

The chain links TRBV6-6 to TRBJ1-5, with a tentative D call TRBD1 (6 bases). This CDR3 spans 13 amino acids. In germline, CDR1 is MNHNY, CDR2 SVGAGI (reference sequence). Trimming removed 5 bases from V and 3 bases from J, with 8 bases in between. The CDR3 protein is CASSRQDNQPQHF. The CDR3 nucleotides are TGTGCCAGCAGTCGACAGGACAATCAGCCCCAGCATTTT.

CDR3 DNA sequence: TGTGCCAGCAGCGTTGCATCAGGGGCTGGCTACACCTTC. The encoded protein is CASSVASGAGYTF. The chain uses TRBV7-9 and TRBJ1-2; D perhaps matches TRBD1 (6 bases). The CDR3 is 13 amino acids. Germline V gene data show CDR1 as SEHNR and CDR2 as FQNEAQ (reference sequence). The V end lost 5 bases, the J end lost 7 bases, and 14 bases lay between the germline ends. The full variable domain, rest sourced from reference TRBV7-9 and TRBJ1-2, is DTGVSQNPRHKITKRGQNVTFRCDPISEHNRLYWYRQTLGQGPEFLTYFQNEAQLEKSRLLSDRFSAERPKGSFSTLEIQRTEQGDSAMYLCASSVASGAGYTFGSGTRLTVV.

J is TRBJ1-5 and V is TRBV11-2; the D gene is possibly TRBD1 (6 bases). The CDR3 contains 14 residues. Germline V CDR1 and CDR2: SGHAT, FQNNGV. V lost 5 bases and J lost 4, with 12 bases in between. CDR3 loop: CASSAGQFNQPQHF. The CDR3 region has the DNA TGTGCCAGCAGCGCCGGACAGTTTAATCAGCCCCAGCATTTT.

The chain couples TRBV28 to TRBJ1-5; no clear D gene. Germline-derived CDR1 and CDR2 are MDHEN and SYDVKM. V lost 6 bases and J lost 0, with 12 bases in between. This CDR3 contains 15 residues. CDR3 sequence reads: CASSRLVGSNQPQHF. CDR3 coding DNA: TGTGCCAGCAGCCGTCTGGTTGGTAGCAATCAGCCCCAGCATTTT.

This chain connects TRBV2 to TRBJ2-7, with D perhaps matching TRBD2 (5 bases). Germline values: CDR1 SNHLY, CDR2 FYNNEI. The CDR3 sequence is 12 residues long. Between the trimmed V and J ends, which lost 4 bases and 2 bases, there was a span of 6 bases. The CDR3 region has the DNA TGTGCCAGCAGTGTCGGGGCCTACGAGCAGTACTTC. Translation gives CASSVGAYEQYF.

The chain joins TRBV19 to TRBJ1-1; 7 bases are a match to TRBD1. Germline assignment: CDR1 LNHDA and CDR2 SQIVND (reference sequence). Losses at the gene ends were 5 bases for V and 1 base for J; bases not matched to a gene: 7. This CDR3 comprises 15 residues. CDR3: CASSSPGTANTEAFF. The CDR3 DNA reads as TGTGCCAGTAGTTCCCCCGGGACAGCGAACACTGAAGCTTTCTTT.

This clone was detected only a few times. The rearrangement uses TRBV19 and TRBJ1-1; the D is unclear. V dropped 8 bases and J dropped 0 bases, with 10 bases sitting between them. The germline gives CDR1 LNHDA, CDR2 SQIVND (reference sequence). CDR3 length: 13 residues. DNA of the CDR3: TGTGCCAGTTTCGAGCCATTGAACACTGAAGCTTTCTTT. Its translation: CASFEPLNTEAFF.

This clone was seen just once. The chain links TRBV6-1 to TRBJ2-7; 8 nucleotides match TRBD1. Germline CDR1 and CDR2: MNHNS and SASEGT. The ends lost 9 bases at V and 5 bases at J; junction bases unmatched: 15. The CDR3 has 15 amino acids. The CDR3 DNA follows: TGTGCCAGTCGAAGGCAGGGGGCGACAATAAACGAGCAGTACTTC. This encodes CASRRQGATINEQYF.

The chain uses TRBV7-9 and TRBJ2-7; D is uncertain. The CDR3 contains 11 residues. Germline CDR1 reads SEHNR; CDR2 reads FQNEAQ (reference sequence). Between the trimmed V and J ends, which lost 5 bases and 5 bases, there was a span of 7 bases. The CDR3: CASSGADEQYF. The CDR3 region has the DNA TGTGCCAGCAGCGGTGCGGACGAGCAGTACTTC.

This chain uses TRBV2 with TRBJ1-3; TRBD1 matches 7 bases. V lost 8 bases to trimming and J lost 0 bases; unmatched junction nucleotides: 7. Germline V gene lookup returns CDR1 SNHLY and CDR2 FYNNEI. The CDR3 runs to 15 residues. As DNA, the CDR3 is TGTGCCAGCTGTCGGGACAGTCTCTCTGGAAACACCATATATTTT. Translating it yields CASCRDSLSGNTIYF.

This rearrangement joins TRBV2 to TRBJ1-5; a weak D match, TRBD1 (6 bases). CDR3 length equals 13 residues. V lost 4 bases and J lost 3, with 7 bases in between. CDR1 SNHLY and CDR2 FYNNEI come from the germline V gene. The CDR3 DNA sequence: TGTGCCAGCAGTGGACAGGACAATCAGCCCCAGCATTTT. Translation: CASSGQDNQPQHF.

CDR3 nucleotides: TGTGCCAGCAGCGTACCCCGTGACGTAGAGACCCAGTACTTC. It specifies CASSVPRDVETQYF. The gene calls are TRBV7-9 and TRBJ2-5; D unresolved. Trimming removed 5 bases from V and 4 bases from J, with 14 bases in between. There are 14 residues in the CDR3. CDR1 and CDR2 from the germline V gene are SEHNR and FQNEAQ (reference sequence). The full variable domain, in which reference TRBV7-9 and TRBJ2-5 provide the parts outside the CDR3, is DTGVSQNPRHKITKRGQNVTFRCDPISEHNRLYWYRQTLGQGPEFLTYFQNEAQLEKSRLLSDRFSAERPKGSFSTLEIQRTEQGDSAMYLCASSVPRDVETQYFGPGTRLLVL.

The chain combines TRBV30 with TRBJ1-5; D may be TRBD1 (6 bases). V gave up 6 bases and J gave up 2 bases, with 17 bases separating them. Germline loops: CDR1 GTSNPN, CDR2 SVGIG (reference sequence). CDR3 length: 15 amino acids. The chain's CDR3 is CACWGKGEGNQPQHF. The DNA for the CDR3 is TGTGCCTGTTGGGGAAAGGGGGAAGGCAATCAGCCCCAGCATTTT. Looking up the rest from reference TRBV30 and TRBJ1-5 gives the full variable domain: SQTIHQWPATLVQPVGSPLSLECTVEGTSNPNLYWYRQAAGRGLQLLFYSVGIGQISSEVPQNLSASRPQDRQFILSSKKLLLSDSGFYLCACWGKGEGNQPQHFGDGTRLSIL.

The rearrangement joins TRBV5-8 to TRBJ1-1, with D uncertain. This CDR3 region has 14 residues. The germline V gene has CDR1 SGHTS and CDR2 YDEGEE. V lost 0 bases and J lost 2, with 8 bases in between. The CDR3 loop reads CASSLGQANTEAFF. DNA for the CDR3: TGTGCCAGCAGCTTGGGGCAGGCTAACACTGAAGCTTTCTTT.

A remark on this clone: The DNA is omitted, as the CDR3 cannot be located on it reliably, and the CDR3 follows TCRdb's listing. CDR3 sequence: CASILGGVPGNTIYF. V is TRBV6-1 and J is TRBJ1-3. Looked up from germline, CDR1 is MNHNS and CDR2 is SASEGT. The CDR3 is 15 residues long, ends included.